These 5 T cell receptor beta chains came from one sample sequenced in a study of CD8 T cells in ankylosing spondylitis. One entry per CDR3 protein results from TCRdb running MiXCR on the 5' RACE reads. The sample contains about 340,000 distinct CDR3 sequences, 20% of which appear only once. The specimen sequenced was blood, either unsorted or a sorted T cell fraction (not recorded which). These receptors came from a male donor with ankylosing spondylitis or in good health (not recorded which).

The chain is built from TRBV20-1 and TRBJ2-7; no firm D call. Germline values: CDR1 DFQATT, CDR2 SNEGSKA (reference sequence). This CDR3 has 16 amino acids. The germline V and J ends were trimmed by 0 bases and 0 bases, with 15 bases remaining between them. CDR3 protein: CSARDQTDRPSYEQYF. The CDR3 DNA reads as TGCAGTGCTAGAGATCAAACGGACCGGCCCTCCTACGAGCAGTACTTC.

The chain couples TRBV27 to TRBJ2-7; D may correspond to TRBD1 or TRBD2 (5 bases each). Looked up from germline, CDR1 is MNHEY and CDR2 is SMNVEV (reference sequence). Between the trimmed V and J ends, which lost 0 bases and 3 bases, there was a span of 15 bases. The length of the CDR3 is 16 residues. CDR3 in amino acids: CASSLSAGDRLYEQYF. CDR3 bases: TGTGCCAGCAGTTTATCGGCCGGGGACCGACTCTACGAGCAGTACTTC.

The rearrangement joins TRBV7-9 to TRBJ2-3, with D possibly matching TRBD1 (5 bases). CDR1 and CDR2 from the germline V gene are SEHNR and FQNEAQ (reference sequence). The CDR3 runs to 17 residues. Trimming left V 5 bases short and J 2 bases short, with 20 bases between. This CDR3 is CASSPPDSRVNTDTQYF. CDR3 DNA sequence: TGTGCCAGCAGCCCGCCTGATAGCAGGGTGAACACAGATACGCAGTATTTT.

This chain links TRBV20-1 with TRBJ1-2; TRBD1 aligns across 8 bases. CDR1 is DFQATT, CDR2 SNEGSKA, per germline (reference sequence). The CDR3 runs to 15 residues. Trimming at V came to 0 bases and at J to 7 bases, leaving 10 bases not matched to a gene. Here the CDR3 reads CSARDRDRSIFGYTF. CDR3 DNA: TGCAGTGCTAGAGATCGGGACAGGTCGATCTTTGGCTACACCTTC.

The CDR3 DNA reads as TGTGCCAGCAGCTTAGAGTTATTCTACGAGCAGTACTTC. It codes for CASSLELFYEQYF. The J gene is TRBJ2-7, the V gene TRBV7-9, with D unresolved. Trimming took 1 base from V and 3 from J, leaving 7 bases between them. The CDR3 totals 13 residues. CDR1 SEHNR and CDR2 FQNEAQ come from the germline V gene (reference sequence).